This passage covers 8 T cell receptor beta chains from one sample sequenced in a study of T cells after yellow fever vaccination. TCRdb reprocessed the 5' RACE reads with MiXCR, giving one entry per CDR3 protein. There are hundreds of thousands of distinct CDR3 sequences in the sample; 10% to 15% occur only once, and about 16% lies in the top ten. Specimen: PBMCs, collected on the day of the yellow fever booster vaccination. The receptors come from a man aged 30 to 45 who received the YFV17D yellow fever vaccine.

In this sample, this clonotype turned up a few times. The chain carries TRBV6-1 and TRBJ1-1; 8 bases match TRBD1. V trimming: 6 bases; J trimming: 11 bases; junction bases outside the gene matches: 14. Germline V lookup: CDR1 MNHNS, CDR2 SASEGT. The CDR3 sequence is 14 residues long. The CDR3 sequence: CASRTLDRAILAFF. The DNA for the CDR3 is TGTGCCAGCAGAACATTGGACAGGGCGATTTTGGCTTTCTTT.

The chain is built from TRBV20-1 and TRBJ2-1; 11 bases are shared with TRBD2. There are 14 residues in the CDR3. Germline lookup yields CDR1 DFQATT and CDR2 SNEGSKA (reference sequence). With 6 bases clipped from V and 8 bases from J, the junction kept 9 bases outside the gene matches. CDR3 sequence reads: CSAQATSGSDEQFF. The CDR3 bases are TGCAGTGCCCAAGCTACTAGCGGGAGTGATGAGCAGTTCTTC.

The genes are TRBV21-1 and TRBJ1-1; the table's D call, TRBD1, was not checked against the DNA. TRBV21-1 is termed a pseudogene. There are 15 residues in the CDR3. CDR3 nucleotide sequence: TGTGCCATCCCTATTCCAGACAGCGTGAACACTGAAGCTTTCTTT. This codes for CAIPIPDSVNTEAFF.

This sequence joins TRBV5-6 and TRBJ2-3; unclear D gene. Trimming cost V 3 bases and J 1 base, with 15 bases left between them. CDR1 SGHDT and CDR2 YYEEEE come from the germline V gene. The CDR3 is made up of 16 amino acids. The CDR3 protein is CASSWSGPWGTDTQYF. CDR3 DNA sequence: TGTGCCAGCAGCTGGAGTGGTCCTTGGGGCACAGATACGCAGTATTTT.

In the case of this clonotype: No conserved phenylalanine or tryptophan ends this CDR3, so it is likely a read error. The chain uses TRBV28 and TRBJ1-2; 7 bases fit TRBD1. V lost 8 bases to trimming and J lost 8 bases; unmatched junction nucleotides: 14. Germline lookup yields CDR1 MDHEN and CDR2 SYDVKM. The CDR3 is 14 residues long. The CDR3 bases are TGTGCCAGCCAAAAATTGGACAGGATCGGGGGCTACACCTCC. This codes for CASQKLDRIGGYTS.

The chain links TRBV20-1 to TRBJ2-5; 9 nucleotides match TRBD1. CDR1 DFQATT and CDR2 SNEGSKA come from the germline V gene (reference sequence). CDR3 length equals 14 residues. The trim removed 6 bases at V and 5 bases at J, leaving 10 bases unmatched. CDR3 nucleotides: TGCAGTGCGAATCACAGGGGGCGCGGGGAGACCCAGTACTTC. Translated: CSANHRGRGETQYF.

This clonotype was found a few times. The chain recombines TRBV7-9 with TRBJ2-6; D ambiguous. Germline CDR1 and CDR2: SEHNR and FQNEAQ (reference sequence). There are 16 residues in the CDR3. V lost 1 base and J lost 4, with 11 bases in between. CDR3 sequence (DNA): TGTGCCAGCAGCTTAGGCCCCAGGAAAGGGGCCAACGTCCTGACTTTC. Amino acids: CASSLGPRKGANVLTF. Supplemented by reference TRBV7-9 and TRBJ2-6, the full variable domain reads DTGVSQNPRHKITKRGQNVTFRCDPISEHNRLYWYRQTLGQGPEFLTYFQNEAQLEKSRLLSDRFSAERPKGSFSTLEIQRTEQGDSAMYLCASSLGPRKGANVLTFGAGSRLTVL.

Only one count was recorded for this clonotype. The chain recombines TRBV5-1 with TRBJ1-5, with 7 bases that match TRBD1. The CDR3 has 15 residues. The V gene's germline CDR1 is SGHRS and CDR2 YFSETQ. The V segment lost 0 bases and the J segment 4 bases; nucleotides outside the gene matches: 4. DNA of the CDR3: TGCGCCAGCAGCTTGGGGACAGGCGAAAATCAGCCCCAGCATTTT. Translation gives CASSLGTGENQPQHF.